This is a list of T cell receptor beta chains from one sample in a study of cytomegalovirus exposure and HLA in healthy donors. Repertoires were generated with immunoSEQ multiplex PCR, while TCRdb's copy carries only in-frame clones and drops some. The sample holds about 37,000 clones; 70% to 85% are singletons and the top ten take about 11%. Input material: PBMCs. Receptor source: a woman between 18 and 29 years old in good health and CMV-seropositive. Both conserved end residues are part of each CDR3. Fields, in order: D gene, V gene, J gene, clone size, CDR3 DNA, CDR3 protein. A D gene is named only where the DNA matches it firmly. Size is stated for part of the rows, as once, few or many counts, or as a class when the clone is expanded.

NA	TRBV7-9	TRBJ2-3	NA	TGTGCCAGCAGCCCGGGGGGCATTGGCACAGATACGCAGTATTTT	CASSPGGIGTDTQYF
TRBD2	TRBV30	TRBJ2-7	NA	TGTGCCTGGAGTACAACCCGGACTAGCGGGAGAACTAACCCCTACGAGCAGTACTTC	CAWSTTRTSGRTNPYEQYF
NA	TRBV10-2	TRBJ1-2	few	TGCGCCAGCAGTGACAGGTTCTATGGCTACACCTTC	CASSDRFYGYTF
TRBD2	TRBV4-1	TRBJ2-5	NA	TGCGCCAGCAGCCAAGATCTAGCGGCAAAGTACTTC	CASSQDLAAKYF
TRBD2	TRBV9	TRBJ2-3	NA	TGTGCCAGCAGCGCGCTAGCGGGGACAGATACGCAGTATTTT	CASSALAGTDTQYF
TRBD1	TRBV19	TRBJ2-1	NA	TGTGCCAGTAGTATAGACCGGGACAGACGGCAGTTCTTC	CASSIDRDRRQFF
TRBD1	TRBV9	TRBJ1-5	NA	TGTGCCAGCACCTTGACAGGGGGCGAGGGGCAGCCCCAGCATTTT	CASTLTGGEGQPQHF
NA	TRBV6-1	TRBJ2-4	NA	TGTGCCAGCAGTGTCCTCAGGGCAAATAAAGCCAAAAACATTCAGTACTTC	CASSVLRANKAKNIQYF
NA	TRBV5-5	TRBJ1-2	NA	TGTGCCAGCAGCTCCGGGGGAGGCAACTATGGCTACACCTTC	CASSSGGGNYGYTF
TRBD1	TRBV5-5	TRBJ2-1	NA	TGTGCCAGCAGCCCGTGGGAGGGACAGGGTTCCAATGAGCAGTTCTTC	CASSPWEGQGSNEQFF
NA	TRBV7-9	TRBJ1-1	NA	TGTGCCAGCAGCAATGGACAGATGAACACTGAAGCTTTCTTT	CASSNGQMNTEAFF
NA	TRBV11-2	TRBJ2-5	NA	TGTGCCAGCAGTGAACTGAAGTCGACGGGGACCCAGTACTTC	CASSELKSTGTQYF
NA	TRBV10-3	TRBJ2-7	NA	TGTGCCATCGGGGGGGCGAGAGGAGGAAGAGAAGTCATCGAGCAGTACTTC	CAIGGARGGREVIEQYF
TRBD1	TRBV14	TRBJ1-1	NA	TGTGCCAGCAGCCAAGATATTTGGGTGGGACAGAGGAACACTGAAGCTTTCTTT	CASSQDIWVGQRNTEAFF
TRBD1	TRBV28	TRBJ2-7	NA	TGTGCCAGCAGTTCAGGAGGGACAGGTGTCTACGAGCAGTACTTC	CASSSGGTGVYEQYF
NA	TRBV5-1	TRBJ2-1	NA	TGCGCCAGCAGCCCGGACAGCTACAATGAGCAGTTCTTC	CASSPDSYNEQFF
NA	TRBV19	TRBJ2-1	NA	TGTGCCAGTAGTATAGGCTCGGTGAATGAGCAGTTCTTC	CASSIGSVNEQFF
TRBD2	TRBV19	TRBJ2-1	NA	TGTGCCAGTAGTCCCATTACTAGCGGGGGAAGGAATGAGCAGTTCTTC	CASSPITSGGRNEQFF
NA	TRBV5-1	TRBJ2-5	few	TGCGCCAGCAGCTTTTCTAACAGGCAGTCGACCCAGTACTTC	CASSFSNRQSTQYF
NA	TRBV7-2	TRBJ2-6	NA	TGTGCCAGCAGCTGGGCAGGATCTGGGGCCAACGTCCTGACTTTC	CASSWAGSGANVLTF
NA	TRBV4-3	TRBJ2-2	once	TGCGCCAGCAGCCCCGGGGGGAACACCGGGGAGCTGTTTTTT	CASSPGGNTGELFF
NA	TRBV19	TRBJ2-1	NA	TGTGCCAGTAGGGTGGGGACAAACACCTACAATGAGCAGTTCTTC	CASRVGTNTYNEQFF
NA	TRBV7-3	TRBJ1-2	few	TGTGCCAGCAGCTTAAAAGCCACCTTC	CASSLKATF
NA	TRBV7-9	TRBJ2-5	NA	TGTGCCAGCACAGGGGCACAAGAGACCCAGTACTTC	CASTGAQETQYF
TRBD2	TRBV5-6	TRBJ2-7	NA	TGTGCCACCTATAGCGGGAGTGGGGCCTCCGAGCAGTACTTC	CATYSGSGASEQYF
TRBD2	TRBV10-3	TRBJ2-5	NA	TGTGCCATCAGTCCATTAGCGGGGGGGCAAGAGACCCAGTACTTC	CAISPLAGGQETQYF
TRBD2	TRBV28	TRBJ2-1	few	TGTGCCAGCAGACCCACTAGCGGGGGGAGCTCCTACAATGAGCAGTTCTTC	CASRPTSGGSSYNEQFF
TRBD2	TRBV11-2	TRBJ2-2	NA	TGTGCCAGCAGTCCGGGGGGTTGGGAGCCGAACACCGGGGAGCTGTTTTTT	CASSPGGWEPNTGELFF
NA	TRBV4-2	TRBJ1-2	NA	TGTGCCAGCAGCCAAGAAGGGGCGATCGGCTACACCTTC	CASSQEGAIGYTF
TRBD1	TRBV9	TRBJ2-7	once	TGTGCCAGCAGCGTAGGCGGCAGGGGGAGCGAGCAGTACTTC	CASSVGGRGSEQYF
TRBD1	TRBV7-2	TRBJ1-5	NA	TGTGCCAGCAGCTTAGCGCCAAGAACAGGGGGACAGCCCCAGCATTTT	CASSLAPRTGGQPQHF
TRBD2	TRBV28	TRBJ2-3	NA	TGTGCCAGCAGTCCCCCGGGACTAGCGGCGGCAGATACGCAGTATTTT	CASSPPGLAAADTQYF
TRBD2	TRBV6-4	TRBJ2-3	NA	TGTGCCAGCAGTGGACTAGCGGGGGGCACAGATACGCAGTATTTT	CASSGLAGGTDTQYF
TRBD2	TRBV5-3	TRBJ2-1	NA	TGTGCCAGAAGCTTCATCGCTAGCGGGAGAGAGATTGAGCAGTTCTTC	CARSFIASGREIEQFF
NA	TRBV4-3	TRBJ2-3	NA	TGCGCCAGCAGCCAAGCCCACGCGAGGAGGTACACAGATACGCAGTATTTT	CASSQAHARRYTDTQYF
TRBD1	TRBV18	TRBJ2-7	NA	TGTGCCAGCTCACCACCGGGGACAGCCTACGAGCAGTACTTC	CASSPPGTAYEQYF
NA	TRBV10-3	TRBJ1-1	NA	TGTGCCATCAGTGAATGGGCCCATGGAGGGGTGAACACTGAAGCTTTCTTT	CAISEWAHGGVNTEAFF
NA	TRBV6-5	TRBJ1-5	NA	TGTGCCAGCAGGGACAGCTTCAATCAGCCCCAGCATTTT	CASRDSFNQPQHF
TRBD2	TRBV7-2	TRBJ2-1	once	TGTGCCAGCAGCCCCCAGGCGGGAGGGAACAATGAGCAGTTCTTC	CASSPQAGGNNEQFF
TRBD2	TRBV18	TRBJ2-3	NA	TGTGCCAGCTCCCTTAGCGGGGATACGCAGTATTTT	CASSLSGDTQYF
NA	TRBV30	TRBJ2-5	NA	TGTGCCTGGAGCAGGGGCGGTAGGAACCAAGAGACCCAGTACTTC	CAWSRGGRNQETQYF
NA	TRBV7-2	TRBJ2-7	NA	TGTGCCAGCAGCTCAGGGCAGGCCGGCCAGCAGTACTTC	CASSSGQAGQQYF
NA	TRBV5-6	TRBJ1-3	few	TGTGCCAGCAGCCCTATGACGGGCACCATATATTTT	CASSPMTGTIYF
NA	TRBV6-1	TRBJ2-2	once	TGTGCCAGCAGTGAAAGTAGGGGCGGGGAGCTGTTTTTT	CASSESRGGELFF
TRBD2	TRBV5-4	TRBJ2-3	NA	TGTGCCAGCAGCTTGGTAGGGACTAGCGGGGGGACAGATACGCAGTATTTT	CASSLVGTSGGTDTQYF
NA	TRBV29-1	TRBJ1-2	NA	TGCAGCGTTGTTTTGCGGGGAGCCTATGGCTACACCTTC	CSVVLRGAYGYTF
TRBD2	TRBV5-4	TRBJ2-5	NA	TGTGCCAGCAGCTTTCATCGCGGGGGAGAGACCCAGTACTTC	CASSFHRGGETQYF
TRBD1	TRBV5-1	TRBJ2-2	NA	TGCGCCAGCAGCTTGGAGGGGGCGGAGAACACCGGGGAGCTGTTTTTT	CASSLEGAENTGELFF